These 11 T cell receptor beta chains share one sample of origin, sequenced in a study of CD8 T cells in ankylosing spondylitis. TCRdb reprocessed the 5' RACE reads via MiXCR and lists one record per CDR3 protein. The repertoire holds 200,000 to 250,000 distinct CDR3 sequences, with about 10% as singletons. Material for sequencing was blood, either unsorted or a sorted T cell fraction (not recorded which). The receptor set was obtained from a male donor with ankylosing spondylitis or in good health (not recorded which).

This clonotype has a single count. DNA of the CDR3: TGTGCCATCAGTTGGGAGGCCCCCTGGGAGCTGTTTTTT. This encodes CAISWEAPWELFF. The chain combines TRBV10-3 with TRBJ2-2, with TRBD2 as a possible D gene (6 bases). V was trimmed by 5 bases and J by 9 bases, leaving 13 bases between them. The CDR3 sequence is 13 residues long. Germline lookup yields CDR1 ENHRY and CDR2 SYGVKD.

This clonotype has ten or more counts. The chain carries TRBV24-1 and TRBJ2-5; D is tentatively TRBD1 or TRBD2 (5 bases each). This CDR3 is 14 amino acids long. V was cut by 6 bases and J by 2 bases, with 12 bases left in between. The germline gives CDR1 KGHDR, CDR2 SFDVKD. CDR3 bases: TGTGCCACCAGTTTAGATGGGGGTCAAGAGACCCAGTACTTC. It codes for CATSLDGGQETQYF.

The genes are TRBV6-2 or TRBV6-3 and TRBJ2-1, with 12 bases that match TRBD2. V was pared by 6 bases and J by 0 bases, with 3 bases of the junction left unmatched. This CDR3 has 16 amino acids. Germline-derived CDR1 and CDR2 are MNHEY and SVGEGT. CDR3 in amino acids: CASRTSGGISYNEQFF. CDR3 DNA sequence: TGTGCCAGCAGGACTAGCGGGGGCATCTCCTACAATGAGCAGTTCTTC.

This clonotype was seen ten or more times. The rearrangement links TRBV3-1 to TRBJ2-3, with no clear D. The CDR3 has 13 residues. The V and J ends lost 1 base and 4 bases respectively, with 6 bases between them. Germline V gene data show CDR1 as LGHDT and CDR2 as YNNKEL (reference sequence). CDR3 DNA sequence: TGTGCCAGCAGCCAAGCACACTCAGATACGCAGTATTTT. Translating it yields CASSQAHSDTQYF.

This clonotype was seen many times. The chain couples TRBV5-1 to TRBJ1-1; no reliable D call. The CDR3 length is 16 residues. V was trimmed by 0 bases and J by 4 bases, leaving 16 bases between them. Germline assignment: CDR1 SGHRS and CDR2 YFSETQ. This CDR3 is CASSLALGKGSTEAFF. CDR3 DNA sequence: TGCGCCAGCAGCTTGGCCCTAGGAAAAGGGTCCACTGAAGCTTTCTTT. Full variable domain (missing parts from reference TRBV5-1 and TRBJ1-1): KAGVTQTPRYLIKTRGQQVTLSCSPISGHRSVSWYQQTPGQGLQFLFEYFSETQRNKGNFPGRFSGRQFSNSRSEMNVSTLELGDSALYLCASSLALGKGSTEAFFGQGTRLTVV.

In this sample, this clonotype turned up many times. The chain is built from TRBV20-1 and TRBJ2-5; D may be TRBD1 or TRBD2 (5 bases each). CDR3 length: 12 amino acids. Germline V lookup: CDR1 DFQATT, CDR2 SNEGSKA (reference sequence). With 6 bases removed from V and 1 base from J, the gap between germline ends came to 9 bases. CDR3 DNA: TGCAGTGCCGCGAGGGGCCAAGAGACCCAGTACTTC. This codes for CSAARGQETQYF.

This clonotype was seen repeatedly, ten times or more. CDR3 residues: CASSFSGAAGELFF. The CDR3 region has the DNA TGTGCCAGCAGCTTTAGCGGGGCTGCCGGGGAGCTGTTTTTT. The chain uses TRBV11-2 and TRBJ2-2, with 8 bases that match TRBD2. The CDR3 spans 14 residues. Germline trimming cut 3 bases from V and 6 bases from J; bases unmatched to any gene: 3. The germline CDR1 and CDR2 sequences are SGHAT and FQNNGV.

The chain links TRBV3-1 to TRBJ2-5, with no clear D. Germline CDR1 LGHDT, CDR2 YNNKEL (reference sequence). The CDR3 totals 15 residues. Trimming shortened V by 0 bases and J by 1 base, and 9 bases separated the two germline ends. Here the CDR3 reads CASSQDRHIQETQYF. The CDR3, as DNA: TGTGCCAGCAGCCAAGATCGGCACATCCAAGAGACCCAGTACTTC.

Many counts were recorded for this clonotype. The V and J genes are TRBV5-1 and TRBJ2-3, with TRBD1 identical over 8 bases. The CDR3 contains 15 residues. CDR1 SGHRS and CDR2 YFSETQ come from the germline V gene. V lost 0 bases and J lost 3; bases outside the gene matches: 3. The CDR3 loop reads CASSLAQGATDTQYF. In DNA, the CDR3 is TGCGCCAGCAGCTTGGCGCAGGGGGCAACAGATACGCAGTATTTT.

Many counts were recorded for this clonotype. The chain carries TRBV5-1 and TRBJ2-3; 10 bases agree with TRBD1. V shed 4 bases, J shed 5 bases, and the junction held 7 bases outside the gene matches. The CDR3 contains 15 residues. From germline, CDR1 is SGHRS and CDR2 YFSETQ. Here the CDR3 DNA reads TGCGCCAGCAGCGTGGACAGGGGGAGTATAGATACGCAGTATTTT. The encoded protein is CASSVDRGSIDTQYF.

V is TRBV11-2 and J is TRBJ2-3; TRBD1 is a possible D gene (6 bases). Germline-derived CDR1 and CDR2 are SGHAT and FQNNGV. V gave up 3 bases and J gave up 7 bases, with 14 bases separating them. The CDR3 runs 14 residues. CDR3 in DNA: TGTGCCAGCAGCTTGCAGGGGATAGGAAATACGCAGTATTTT. It codes for CASSLQGIGNTQYF.